Listed below are T cell receptor beta chains from one sample, sequenced in a study of blood T cell repertoires in COVID-19. Sequencing was performed with immunoSEQ multiplex PCR; in TCRdb, only in-frame clones are kept and a portion is missing. The sample contains 350,000 or so clones, 70% to 90% of which appear only once. The sample taken for sequencing was peripheral blood. The receptor source for this set is a woman aged 25 to 39 with COVID-19, enrolled during active disease. CDR3s include the opening cysteine and the closing phenylalanine or tryptophan. The D gene is left open where the match is weak. Rows may omit the clone size; those that give it use once, few, many or a size class.

v_gene: TRBV7-9; abundance: NA; j_gene: TRBJ2-7; d_gene: NA; CDR3aa: CASSLGTSYGSYEQYF; CDR3nt: TGTGCCAGCAGCTTAGGGACATCCTACGGCTCCTACGAGCAGTACTTC
v_gene: TRBV6-1; abundance: NA; j_gene: TRBJ1-2; d_gene: NA; CDR3aa: CASSEFRTEGGYTF; CDR3nt: TGTGCCAGCAGTGAATTTCGTACGGAGGGTGGCTACACCTTC
v_gene: TRBV7-6; abundance: NA; j_gene: TRBJ2-7; d_gene: TRBD1; CDR3aa: CASSLEGTASYEQYF; CDR3nt: TGTGCCAGCAGCTTAGAGGGGACAGCCTCCTACGAGCAGTACTTC
v_gene: TRBV28; abundance: NA; j_gene: TRBJ1-5; d_gene: NA; CDR3aa: CASVSYMETQHF; CDR3nt: TGTGCCAGCGTGTCTTACATGGAGACCCAGCATTTT
v_gene: TRBV3-1/TRBV3-2; abundance: NA; j_gene: TRBJ2-5; d_gene: NA; CDR3aa: CASSQVGQTQYF; CDR3nt: TGTGCCAGCAGCCAAGTCGGTCAGACCCAGTACTTC
v_gene: TRBV27; abundance: many; j_gene: TRBJ2-7; d_gene: TRBD1; CDR3aa: CASSSHMDPGQGAYEQYF; CDR3nt: TGTGCCAGCAGTTCACATATGGACCCGGGACAGGGTGCTTACGAGCAGTACTTC
v_gene: TRBV9; abundance: NA; j_gene: TRBJ2-1; d_gene: TRBD2; CDR3aa: CASSVIAGGGLF; CDR3nt: TGTGCCAGCAGCGTGATAGCGGGAGGGGGTCTCTTC
v_gene: TRBV9; abundance: NA; j_gene: TRBJ2-2; d_gene: NA; CDR3aa: CASSVGTYTGELFF; CDR3nt: TGTGCCAGCAGCGTAGGGACATACACCGGGGAGCTGTTTTTT
v_gene: TRBV5-1; abundance: NA; j_gene: TRBJ2-7; d_gene: NA; CDR3aa: CASSRGGGQGGSEQYF; CDR3nt: TGCGCCAGCAGCCGGGGAGGTGGTCAGGGTGGGAGCGAGCAGTACTTC
v_gene: TRBV7-9; abundance: NA; j_gene: TRBJ1-4; d_gene: NA; CDR3aa: CASSPQGDEKLFF; CDR3nt: TGTGCCAGCAGCCCACAAGGGGATGAAAAACTGTTTTTT
v_gene: TRBV7-2; abundance: once; j_gene: TRBJ2-1; d_gene: NA; CDR3aa: CASRSSAGGDNEQFF; CDR3nt: TGTGCCAGCCGATCTAGTGCCGGTGGAGACAATGAGCAGTTCTTC
v_gene: TRBV9; abundance: NA; j_gene: TRBJ1-2; d_gene: NA; CDR3aa: CASSVGLNYGYTF; CDR3nt: TGTGCCAGCAGCGTAGGGCTTAACTATGGCTACACCTTC
v_gene: TRBV7-6; abundance: once; j_gene: TRBJ2-1; d_gene: TRBD2; CDR3aa: CASSKRGPSYNEQFF; CDR3nt: TGTGCCAGCAGTAAGCGGGGCCCCTCCTACAATGAGCAGTTCTTC
v_gene: TRBV20-1; abundance: NA; j_gene: TRBJ1-2; d_gene: NA; CDR3aa: CSAQGHGYTF; CDR3nt: TGCAGTGCCCAGGGGCATGGCTACACCTTC
v_gene: TRBV27; abundance: NA; j_gene: TRBJ1-1; d_gene: NA; CDR3aa: CASSNAGVNTEAFF; CDR3nt: TGTGCCAGCAGTAACGCAGGGGTTAACACTGAAGCTTTCTTT
v_gene: TRBV5-4; abundance: NA; j_gene: TRBJ2-7; d_gene: NA; CDR3aa: CASSPRDSVHEQYF; CDR3nt: TGTGCCAGCAGCCCCAGGGACTCCGTCCACGAGCAGTACTTC
v_gene: TRBV14; abundance: NA; j_gene: TRBJ2-1; d_gene: NA; CDR3aa: CASSQDIGLEQFF; CDR3nt: TGTGCCAGCAGCCAAGATATCGGTTTGGAGCAGTTCTTC
v_gene: TRBV19; abundance: many; j_gene: TRBJ2-1; d_gene: NA; CDR3aa: CASSILTTSSYNEQFF; CDR3nt: TGTGCCAGTAGTATATTAACGACTAGCTCCTACAATGAGCAGTTCTTC
v_gene: TRBV20-1; abundance: NA; j_gene: TRBJ2-7; d_gene: NA; CDR3aa: CSATDLYEQYF; CDR3nt: TGCAGTGCTACAGACCTCTACGAGCAGTACTTC
v_gene: TRBV3-1/TRBV3-2; abundance: NA; j_gene: TRBJ2-5; d_gene: TRBD2; CDR3aa: CASSQGGSGRDSETQYF; CDR3nt: TGTGCCAGCAGCCAAGGGGGTAGCGGGAGGGATTCGGAGACCCAGTACTTC
v_gene: TRBV18; abundance: NA; j_gene: TRBJ1-3; d_gene: NA; CDR3aa: CASSPGQVSGNTIYF; CDR3nt: TGTGCCAGCTCACCGGGGCAGGTCTCTGGAAACACCATATATTTT
v_gene: TRBV30; abundance: NA; j_gene: TRBJ2-2; d_gene: NA; CDR3aa: CAWIGFGERVTGELFF; CDR3nt: TGTGCCTGGATAGGCTTTGGAGAACGGGTCACCGGGGAGCTGTTTTTT
v_gene: TRBV7-9; abundance: NA; j_gene: TRBJ2-1; d_gene: TRBD2; CDR3aa: CASSFQEHLTSGRAIEQFF; CDR3nt: TGTGCCAGCAGCTTTCAAGAACACCTAACTAGCGGGAGGGCCATTGAGCAGTTCTTC
v_gene: TRBV5-4; abundance: NA; j_gene: TRBJ1-2; d_gene: TRBD1; CDR3aa: CASSTDRVYGYTF; CDR3nt: TGTGCCAGCAGCACCGACAGGGTATATGGCTACACCTTC
v_gene: TRBV5-1; abundance: once; j_gene: TRBJ1-5; d_gene: TRBD1; CDR3aa: CASSLSTGGDQPQHF; CDR3nt: TGCGCCAGCAGCTTAAGCACAGGGGGTGATCAGCCCCAGCATTTT
v_gene: TRBV6-6; abundance: NA; j_gene: TRBJ1-4; d_gene: TRBD1; CDR3aa: CASSPGTGKREKLFF; CDR3nt: TGTGCCAGCAGTCCCGGGACAGGGAAAAGAGAAAAACTGTTTTTT
v_gene: TRBV25-1; abundance: NA; j_gene: TRBJ2-7; d_gene: NA; CDR3aa: CASSAINGLSSYEQYF; CDR3nt: TGTGCCAGCAGTGCTATCAACGGACTGAGCTCCTACGAGCAGTACTTC
v_gene: TRBV19; abundance: NA; j_gene: TRBJ1-2; d_gene: NA; CDR3aa: CASSIRQGSAYGYTF; CDR3nt: TGTGCCAGTAGTATACGGCAGGGGTCGGCCTATGGCTACACCTTC
v_gene: TRBV5-5; abundance: NA; j_gene: TRBJ2-5; d_gene: TRBD1; CDR3aa: CASSDYRGAAETQYF; CDR3nt: TGTGCCAGCAGCGACTACAGGGGGGCCGCAGAGACCCAGTACTTC
v_gene: TRBV6-5; abundance: NA; j_gene: TRBJ2-1; d_gene: NA; CDR3aa: CASRRNEQFF; CDR3nt: TGTGCCAGCAGGAGGAATGAGCAGTTCTTC
v_gene: TRBV9; abundance: NA; j_gene: TRBJ2-7; d_gene: TRBD2; CDR3aa: CASSAGLAESNEQYF; CDR3nt: TGTGCCAGCAGTGCCGGACTAGCGGAATCCAACGAGCAGTACTTC
v_gene: TRBV12-5; abundance: NA; j_gene: TRBJ1-1; d_gene: NA; CDR3aa: CASGLIIAEFTGPSNTEAFF; CDR3nt: TGTGCTAGTGGTTTGATAATTGCGGAGTTTACAGGCCCCTCAAACACTGAAGCTTTCTTT
v_gene: TRBV7-9; abundance: NA; j_gene: TRBJ2-3; d_gene: TRBD2; CDR3aa: CASAPSGSNVDTQYF; CDR3nt: TGTGCCAGCGCTCCTAGCGGGAGTAATGTAGATACGCAGTATTTT
v_gene: TRBV5-1; abundance: NA; j_gene: TRBJ1-4; d_gene: NA; CDR3aa: CASRERGANEKLFF; CDR3nt: TGCGCCAGCCGGGAGCGGGGGGCTAATGAAAAACTGTTTTTT
v_gene: TRBV6-5; abundance: few; j_gene: TRBJ1-2; d_gene: TRBD1; CDR3aa: CASTTGGYGYTF; CDR3nt: TGTGCCAGCACAACAGGGGGCTATGGCTACACCTTC
v_gene: TRBV21-1; abundance: NA; j_gene: TRBJ1-2; d_gene: NA; CDR3aa: CASSGRPGPRGYTF; CDR3nt: TGTGCCAGCAGCGGGAGGCCGGGGCCCAGAGGCTACACCTTC
v_gene: TRBV6-6; abundance: once; j_gene: TRBJ1-5; d_gene: NA; CDR3aa: CASSNTWGEAQHF; CDR3nt: TGTGCCAGCAGTAACACATGGGGGGAGGCCCAGCATTTT
v_gene: TRBV19; abundance: NA; j_gene: TRBJ2-4; d_gene: TRBD2; CDR3aa: CASRRTSGRVGKNIQYF; CDR3nt: TGTGCCAGTAGGCGGACTAGCGGGAGGGTGGGCAAAAACATTCAGTACTTC
v_gene: TRBV5-5; abundance: NA; j_gene: TRBJ2-5; d_gene: NA; CDR3aa: CASSLARAVETQYF; CDR3nt: TGTGCCAGCAGCTTGGCCAGGGCCGTTGAGACCCAGTACTTC
v_gene: TRBV27; abundance: NA; j_gene: TRBJ2-3; d_gene: TRBD1; CDR3aa: CASSSTTGVDTQYF; CDR3nt: TGTGCCAGCAGTTCAACAACAGGGGTTGATACGCAGTATTTT
v_gene: TRBV7-9; abundance: few; j_gene: TRBJ2-1; d_gene: NA; CDR3aa: CADRAVSSYNEQFF; CDR3nt: TGTGCCGACCGAGCGGTCAGCTCCTACAATGAGCAGTTCTTC
v_gene: TRBV4-3; abundance: NA; j_gene: TRBJ1-6; d_gene: NA; CDR3aa: CASSQEAGVTLHF; CDR3nt: TGCGCCAGCAGCCAGGAAGCGGGGGTGACCCTCCACTTT
v_gene: TRBV24-1; abundance: NA; j_gene: TRBJ2-1; d_gene: NA; CDR3aa: CATSENGQGGPYNEQFF; CDR3nt: TGTGCCACCAGTGAGAACGGACAGGGAGGGCCCTACAATGAGCAGTTCTTC
v_gene: TRBV6-2/TRBV6-3; abundance: NA; j_gene: TRBJ1-3; d_gene: NA; CDR3aa: CASSYRRVSGNTIYF; CDR3nt: TGTGCCAGCAGTTACCGGAGAGTCTCTGGAAACACCATATATTTT
v_gene: TRBV27; abundance: NA; j_gene: TRBJ2-7; d_gene: TRBD2; CDR3aa: CASSLGTSPLEQYF; CDR3nt: TGTGCCAGCAGTCTCGGGACTAGCCCCCTCGAGCAGTACTTC
v_gene: TRBV4-2; abundance: NA; j_gene: TRBJ1-2; d_gene: TRBD1; CDR3aa: CASSQTGAHGYTF; CDR3nt: TGTGCCAGCAGCCAGACAGGGGCGCATGGCTACACCTTC
v_gene: TRBV28; abundance: NA; j_gene: TRBJ2-5; d_gene: NA; CDR3aa: CASTSVVGGETQYF; CDR3nt: TGTGCCAGCACCTCGGTGGTGGGGGGAGAGACCCAGTACTTC
v_gene: TRBV3-1/TRBV3-2; abundance: NA; j_gene: TRBJ2-1; d_gene: TRBD2; CDR3aa: CASSQEGILAGGNEQFF; CDR3nt: TGTGCCAGCAGCCAAGAGGGGATACTAGCGGGAGGGAATGAGCAGTTCTTC
v_gene: TRBV10-3; abundance: NA; j_gene: TRBJ2-7; d_gene: NA; CDR3aa: CAISPEPSYEQYF; CDR3nt: TGTGCCATCTCGCCTGAACCCAGCTACGAGCAGTACTTC
v_gene: TRBV27; abundance: NA; j_gene: TRBJ2-1; d_gene: NA; CDR3aa: CASRPISEEAGPNNEQFF; CDR3nt: TGTGCCAGCAGACCCATTTCGGAGGAAGCGGGCCCCAACAATGAGCAGTTCTTC
v_gene: TRBV12-5; abundance: NA; j_gene: TRBJ2-5; d_gene: NA; CDR3aa: CASGISGQETQYF; CDR3nt: TGTGCTAGTGGTATTAGCGGTCAAGAGACCCAGTACTTC
v_gene: TRBV3-1/TRBV3-2; abundance: NA; j_gene: TRBJ2-3; d_gene: TRBD2; CDR3aa: CASSQDLTSATDTQYF; CDR3nt: TGTGCCAGCAGCCAAGATCTGACTAGCGCCACAGATACGCAGTATTTT
v_gene: TRBV3-1/TRBV3-2; abundance: NA; j_gene: TRBJ2-1; d_gene: TRBD2; CDR3aa: CASSQDSGSWGEQFF; CDR3nt: TGTGCCAGCAGCCAAGATAGCGGGAGTTGGGGTGAGCAGTTCTTC
v_gene: TRBV10-3; abundance: NA; j_gene: TRBJ1-6; d_gene: NA; CDR3aa: CAISEIAGARSPLHF; CDR3nt: TGTGCCATCAGTGAGATCGCGGGGGCGCGTTCACCCCTCCACTTT
v_gene: TRBV7-8; abundance: NA; j_gene: TRBJ1-3; d_gene: TRBD1; CDR3aa: CASSILTGDGTIYF; CDR3nt: TGTGCCAGCAGCATATTGACAGGGGATGGCACCATATATTTT
v_gene: TRBV20-1; abundance: NA; j_gene: TRBJ1-2; d_gene: NA; CDR3aa: CSASSPRGGRGYTF; CDR3nt: TGCAGTGCTAGTTCGCCAAGGGGTGGAAGAGGCTACACCTTC
v_gene: TRBV6-4; abundance: NA; j_gene: TRBJ2-2; d_gene: TRBD2; CDR3aa: CASSAGLAGDKRGTGELFF; CDR3nt: TGTGCCAGCAGTGCCGGACTAGCGGGGGATAAGCGGGGCACCGGGGAGCTGTTTTTT